This T cell receptor beta chain comes out of a study of neoadjuvant anti-PD-1 for oral cavity cancer. Time point denoted: after neoadjuvant nivolumab, at surgical resection. Patients had newly diagnosed, untreated stage II-IVA oral cavity squamous cell carcinoma. The patients had HPV-negative, locally advanced oral cavity squamous cell carcinoma. Clones were read by immunoSEQ multiplex PCR, and TCRdb kept only the in-frame ones, dropping some. The sample has approximately 68,000 clones; around 85% are singletons. The source of this sequence is a person aged 35-80 years with oral cavity squamous cell carcinoma. Source: PBMCs, taken after nivolumab (anti-PD-1) treatment.

CDR3 loop: CASSDRRDSNQPQHF. CDR3 nucleotides: TGTGCCAGCAGTGACCGCCGGGACAGCAATCAGCCCCAGCATTTT. The chain recombines TRBV2 with TRBJ1-5, with D possibly matching TRBD1 (5 bases). The length of the CDR3 is 15 residues. V was pared by 3 bases and J by 1 base, with 10 bases between. The germline gives CDR1 SNHLY, CDR2 FYNNEI.